This T cell receptor (beta chain) was observed in a study of control samples from healthy donors and cancer patients. Trimming removed 0 bases from V and 0 bases from J, with 7 bases in between. Germline lookup yields CDR1 SGHRS and CDR2 YFSETQ. The CDR3 has 14 residues. Measured with immunoSEQ multiplex PCR; TCRdb has only the in-frame clones, and not every one. Here the sample spans approximately 86,000 clones, approximately 93% being singletons. The receptor was derived from a woman aged 30 to 39 in good health. The source material was blood. The V call is TRBV5-1, the J call TRBJ2-7; D ambiguous. The CDR3 protein is CASSLVTSSYEQYF. As DNA, the CDR3 is TGCGCCAGCAGCTTGGTTACAAGCTCCTACGAGCAGTACTTC.